Listed here are 23 T cell receptor beta chains from one sample, sequenced in a study of CD8 T cells in ankylosing spondylitis. TCRdb independently ran MiXCR on the 5' RACE reads; one entry per CDR3 protein. The sample has about 180,000 distinct CDR3 sequences; 9.8% are singletons. Sequenced input: blood, either unsorted or a sorted T cell fraction (not recorded which). These receptors originate from a female donor with ankylosing spondylitis or in good health (not recorded which).

The chain links TRBV11-2 to TRBJ2-2, with unresolved D. Germline V gene data show CDR1 as SGHAT and CDR2 as FQNNGV. This CDR3 has 12 residues. V lost 7 bases to trimming and J lost 6 bases, with 9 bases between them. Here the CDR3 reads CASTWVAGELFF. In DNA form, the CDR3 reads TGTGCCAGCACTTGGGTCGCCGGGGAGCTGTTTTTT.

The chain joins TRBV9 to TRBJ2-3, with D perhaps TRBD1 (6 bases). The CDR3 contains 17 residues. Trimming removed 0 bases from V and 2 bases from J, with 16 bases in between. Germline CDR1 and CDR2: SGDLS and YYNGEE. The CDR3 here is CASSVGGGQLITDTQYF. CDR3 sequence (DNA): TGTGCCAGCAGCGTAGGAGGTGGACAGCTTATCACAGATACGCAGTATTTT.

This clonotype was counted ten times or more. This rearrangement joins TRBV12-3 or TRBV12-4 to TRBJ1-1; D possibly corresponds to TRBD1 (6 bases). V dropped 1 base and J dropped 1 base, with 13 bases sitting between them. The CDR3 covers 16 residues. The CDR3 protein is CASSLGPWTENTEAFF. The CDR3 DNA is TGTGCCAGCAGTTTAGGCCCCTGGACAGAGAACACTGAAGCTTTCTTT.

The chain uses TRBV7-2 and TRBJ2-7, with 16 nucleotides matching TRBD2. Germline-derived CDR1 and CDR2 are SGHTA and FQGNSA. With 0 bases clipped from V and 4 bases from J, the junction kept 6 bases outside the gene matches. There are 18 residues in the CDR3. CDR3 in DNA: TGTGCCAGCAGCTTAGCCGGGACTAGCGGGAGGGCCAAATACGAGCAGTACTTC. It translates to CASSLAGTSGRAKYEQYF.

This clonotype was picked up many times. The rearrangement joins TRBV12-3 or TRBV12-4 to TRBJ2-4, with 8 bases identical to TRBD2. The CDR3 is 16 residues long. The trim removed 4 bases at V and 1 base at J, leaving 6 bases unmatched. The CDR3 here is CASSSPGGGAKNIQYF. The CDR3 nucleotides are TGTGCCAGCAGTTCCCCCGGGGGGGGGGCCAAAAACATTCAGTACTTC.

This clonotype turned up a few times. The V gene is TRBV7-6, the J gene TRBJ2-1, with 12 bases fitting TRBD2. Trimming took 4 bases from V and 5 from J; bases not matched to a gene: 9. The germline V gene has CDR1 SGHVS and CDR2 FNYEAQ. This CDR3 is built from 17 residues. CDR3 amino acids: CASSYLAGGKTDNEQFF. The CDR3 DNA reads TGTGCCAGCAGCTACCTAGCGGGAGGGAAGACAGACAATGAGCAGTTCTTC.

This clonotype was found many times. The chain is built from TRBV12-3 or TRBV12-4 and TRBJ2-2; D is undetermined. The CDR3 has 14 amino acids. Trimming took off 1 base at V and 2 bases at J, with 5 bases between the two ends. CDR3 in DNA: TGTGCCAGCAGTTTAGGCCTTAACACCGGGGAGCTGTTTTTT. Translated, it gives CASSLGLNTGELFF.

The chain joins TRBV3-1 to TRBJ2-3; D is possibly TRBD2 (6 bases). V shed 1 base and J shed 2 bases, with 13 bases lying between them. This CDR3 is 16 amino acids long. Germline CDR1 LGHDT, CDR2 YNNKEL (reference sequence). CDR3 nucleotide sequence: TGTGCCAGCAGCCAAGTTCCGCGGGAAGTCACAGATACGCAGTATTTT. Translated, it gives CASSQVPREVTDTQYF.

The chain couples TRBV12-3 or TRBV12-4 to TRBJ2-1, with D perhaps being TRBD1 or TRBD2 (5 bases each). The CDR3 has 16 amino acids. V dropped 5 bases and J dropped 3 bases, with 17 bases sitting between them. The CDR3 DNA follows: TGTGCCAGCAGTGCAGATACGGGACGGATCTACAATGAGCAGTTCTTC. Translating gives CASSADTGRIYNEQFF.

This clonotype was counted at least ten times. V is TRBV10-3 and J is TRBJ2-2; D is unclear. This CDR3 has 17 amino acids. Germline-derived CDR1 and CDR2 are ENHRY and SYGVKD. The ends were cut back, 0 bases at V and 0 bases at J, with 11 bases in the middle. The CDR3 protein is CAISESGGLSNTGELFF. The CDR3 DNA follows: TGTGCCATCAGTGAGTCTGGTGGGCTTTCGAACACCGGGGAGCTGTTTTTT.

Many counts were recorded for this clonotype. The chain uses TRBV5-1 and TRBJ1-4; 7 bases line up with TRBD1. With V trimmed by 0 bases and J by 0 bases, 14 bases remained unmatched. The length of the CDR3 is 20 residues. The germline V gene encodes CDR1 SGHRS and CDR2 YFSETQ. The CDR3 DNA sequence: TGCGCCAGCAGCTTGGGTGTTGGACAGGTCAGAACGGCAACTAATGAAAAACTGTTTTTT. It codes for CASSLGVGQVRTATNEKLFF. The full variable domain, completed using reference TRBV5-1 and TRBJ1-4, is KAGVTQTPRYLIKTRGQQVTLSCSPISGHRSVSWYQQTPGQGLQFLFEYFSETQRNKGNFPGRFSGRQFSNSRSEMNVSTLELGDSALYLCASSLGVGQVRTATNEKLFFGSGTQLSVL.

This clonotype occurred a few times. The chain is built from TRBV5-1 and TRBJ2-3; 8 bases are shared with TRBD2. The CDR3 runs 14 residues. The trim removed 5 bases at V and 2 bases at J, leaving 4 bases unmatched. CDR1 SGHRS and CDR2 YFSETQ come from the germline V gene. Here the CDR3 DNA reads TGCGCCAGCAGGGCGGGGGGCAACACAGATACGCAGTATTTT. Translation: CASRAGGNTDTQYF.

The gene calls are TRBV6-2 or TRBV6-3 and TRBJ2-5, with 13 bases fitting TRBD2. The CDR3 has 16 amino acids. The ends lost 2 bases at V and 4 bases at J; junction bases unmatched: 4. The germline V gene encodes CDR1 MNHEY and CDR2 SVGEGT. This CDR3 is CASSYIGLAGVETQYF. The CDR3 region has the DNA TGTGCCAGCAGTTACATCGGACTAGCGGGGGTAGAGACCCAGTACTTC.

V gene TRBV6-2 or TRBV6-3 combines with J gene TRBJ2-7; possible D gene TRBD1, 5 bases. The CDR3 spans 16 residues. The V and J ends lost 7 bases and 5 bases respectively, with 24 bases between them. The germline V gene has CDR1 MNHEY and CDR2 SVGEGT. The CDR3 protein is CASNPRGGDTFHEQYF. In nucleotides, the CDR3 is TGTGCCAGCAACCCAAGGGGTGGAGACACCTTCCACGAGCAGTACTTC.

At least ten counts were recorded for this clonotype. This chain uses TRBV11-2 with TRBJ2-1; D unclear. Germline lookup yields CDR1 SGHAT and CDR2 FQNNGV. Trimming took 4 bases from V and 10 from J, leaving 8 bases between them. The CDR3 spans 11 residues. The CDR3 loop is CASSSTREQFF. CDR3 nucleotides: TGTGCCAGCAGCTCCACCCGGGAGCAGTTCTTC. Full variable domain (remainder filled in from reference TRBV11-2 and TRBJ2-1): EAGVAQSPRYKIIEKRQSVAFWCNPISGHATLYWYQQILGQGPKLLIQFQNNGVVDDSQLPKDRFSAERLKGVDSTLKIQPAKLEDSAVYLCASSSTREQFFGPGTRLTVL.

The CDR3 here is CASQGVTEQYF. The DNA for the CDR3 is TGTGCCTCCCAGGGGGTTACCGAGCAGTACTTC. This chain joins TRBV19 and TRBJ2-7; 7 bases match TRBD1. This CDR3 region has 11 residues. The ends lost 11 bases at V and 6 bases at J; junction bases unmatched: 7. Germline CDR1 reads LNHDA; CDR2 reads SQIVND (reference sequence).

This clonotype has just a few counts. J is TRBJ2-7 and V is TRBV20-1; D is tentatively TRBD1 or TRBD2 (6 bases each). The CDR3 contains 14 residues. V was shortened by 3 bases and J by 0 bases, with 12 bases between the two germline ends. Germline CDR1 DFQATT, CDR2 SNEGSKA (reference sequence). CDR3 DNA sequence: TGCAGTGCTAGGGGGGGACACAGCTCCTACGAGCAGTACTTC. It translates to CSARGGHSSYEQYF.

This clonotype was seen a few times. The genes are TRBV7-8 and TRBJ2-7; 7 bases map to TRBD2. This CDR3 is 15 amino acids long. The J segment lost 3 bases and the V segment lost 0 bases, leaving 5 bases of the junction unmatched. Germline V gene lookup returns CDR1 SGHVS and CDR2 FQNEAQ. For the CDR3, the DNA is TGTGCCAGCAGCTTAGCGGTAGCGGGTGTCTACGAGCAGTACTTC. This codes for CASSLAVAGVYEQYF.

A few counts support this clonotype. This CDR3 reads CASSQDRRVAGNTIYF. The CDR3 DNA sequence: TGCGCCAGCAGCCAAGATCGCAGGGTGGCTGGAAACACCATATATTTT. The chain is built from TRBV4-3 and TRBJ1-3; D is perhaps TRBD1 (5 bases). The ends were cut back, 0 bases at V and 2 bases at J, with 11 bases in the middle. This CDR3 contains 16 residues. Looked up from germline, CDR1 is LGHNA and CDR2 is YSLEER.

The sample holds a few counts of this clonotype. The rearrangement joins TRBV5-1 to TRBJ2-1, with 8 bases that match TRBD1. CDR3 length: 13 residues. Germline V CDR1 and CDR2: SGHRS, YFSETQ. J was trimmed by 7 bases and V by 3 bases; bases with no gene match: 3. This chain's CDR3 is CASSWTGRNEQFF. CDR3 bases: TGCGCCAGCAGCTGGACAGGGCGGAATGAGCAGTTCTTC.

The rearrangement links TRBV11-2 to TRBJ2-1; 9 positions match TRBD2. The CDR3 is 15 residues long. Germline V CDR1 and CDR2: SGHAT, FQNNGV. Trimming cost V 1 base and J 7 bases; bases outside gene matches: 5. The CDR3 sequence is CASSLGGSGRNEQFF. The CDR3 DNA reads as TGTGCCAGCAGCTTAGGGGGTAGCGGGAGAAATGAGCAGTTCTTC.

This chain connects TRBV28 to TRBJ2-1, with 7 bases identical to TRBD2. This CDR3 spans 17 amino acids. Germline assignment: CDR1 MDHEN and CDR2 SYDVKM. The junction had 13 bases not matched to a gene; V was cut back by 1 base and J by 7 bases. The DNA of the CDR3 is TGTGCCAGCAGTTTATTGGGGGGAGGGAGAGGGTGGAATGAGCAGTTCTTC. Its translation: CASSLLGGGRGWNEQFF. The whole variable domain, remainder taken from reference TRBV28 and TRBJ2-1, is DVKVTQSSRYLVKRTGEKVFLECVQDMDHENMFWYRQDPGLGLRLIYFSYDVKMKEKGDIPEGYSVSREKKERFSLILESASTNQTSMYLCASSLLGGGRGWNEQFFGPGTRLTVL.

This clonotype has just a few counts. The rearrangement uses TRBV6-2 or TRBV6-3 and TRBJ1-5; TRBD1 aligns across 7 bases. V dropped 6 bases and J dropped 5; count of bases not matched to a gene: 19. CDR3 size: 18 residues. Germline CDR1 and CDR2: MNHEY and SVGEGT. This chain's CDR3 is CASSPSPWQGTEDQPQHF. The CDR3 coding sequence is TGTGCCAGCAGCCCCTCACCGTGGCAGGGGACAGAGGATCAGCCCCAGCATTTT.